This T cell receptor beta chain was profiled in a study of cytomegalovirus exposure and HLA in healthy donors. The PCR was carried out with 60 Vbeta primers and 13 Jbeta primers. Sequencing was performed with immunoSEQ multiplex PCR; in TCRdb, only in-frame clones are kept and a portion is missing. The repertoire has about 43,000 clones, 55% to 75% of them found once; the top ten carry around 12%. The specimen was PBMCs. The TCR comes from a man aged 55 to 70 in good health and CMV-seropositive.

The CDR3: CASGSTGGDEQYF. The CDR3 region has the DNA TGTGCCAGCGGATCGACAGGGGGGGACGAGCAGTACTTC. The chain combines TRBV5-4 with TRBJ2-7; TRBD1 aligns across 9 bases. J lost 5 bases, V lost 7 bases, and 7 bases had no gene match. The CDR3 runs to 13 residues. Germline assignment: CDR1 SGHNT and CDR2 YYREEE (reference sequence).